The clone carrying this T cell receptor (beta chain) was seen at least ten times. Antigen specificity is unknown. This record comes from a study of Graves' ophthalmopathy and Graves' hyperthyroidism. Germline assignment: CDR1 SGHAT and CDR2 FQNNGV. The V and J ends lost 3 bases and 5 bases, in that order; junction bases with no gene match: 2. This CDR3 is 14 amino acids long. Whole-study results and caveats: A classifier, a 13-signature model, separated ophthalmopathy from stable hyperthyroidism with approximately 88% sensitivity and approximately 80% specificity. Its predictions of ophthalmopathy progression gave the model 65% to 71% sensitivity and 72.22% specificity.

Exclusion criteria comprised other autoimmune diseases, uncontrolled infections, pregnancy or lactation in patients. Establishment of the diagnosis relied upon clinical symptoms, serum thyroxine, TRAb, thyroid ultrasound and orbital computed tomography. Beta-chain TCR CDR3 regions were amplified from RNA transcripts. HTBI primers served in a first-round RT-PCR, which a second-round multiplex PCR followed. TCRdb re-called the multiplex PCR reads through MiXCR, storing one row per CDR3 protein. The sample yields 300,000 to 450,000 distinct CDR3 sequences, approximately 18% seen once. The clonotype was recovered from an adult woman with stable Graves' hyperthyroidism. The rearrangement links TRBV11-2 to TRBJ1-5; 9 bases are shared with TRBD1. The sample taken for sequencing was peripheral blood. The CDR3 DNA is TGTGCCAGCAGCTTGGGGACAGGGTATCAGCCCCAGCATTTT. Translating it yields CASSLGTGYQPQHF.